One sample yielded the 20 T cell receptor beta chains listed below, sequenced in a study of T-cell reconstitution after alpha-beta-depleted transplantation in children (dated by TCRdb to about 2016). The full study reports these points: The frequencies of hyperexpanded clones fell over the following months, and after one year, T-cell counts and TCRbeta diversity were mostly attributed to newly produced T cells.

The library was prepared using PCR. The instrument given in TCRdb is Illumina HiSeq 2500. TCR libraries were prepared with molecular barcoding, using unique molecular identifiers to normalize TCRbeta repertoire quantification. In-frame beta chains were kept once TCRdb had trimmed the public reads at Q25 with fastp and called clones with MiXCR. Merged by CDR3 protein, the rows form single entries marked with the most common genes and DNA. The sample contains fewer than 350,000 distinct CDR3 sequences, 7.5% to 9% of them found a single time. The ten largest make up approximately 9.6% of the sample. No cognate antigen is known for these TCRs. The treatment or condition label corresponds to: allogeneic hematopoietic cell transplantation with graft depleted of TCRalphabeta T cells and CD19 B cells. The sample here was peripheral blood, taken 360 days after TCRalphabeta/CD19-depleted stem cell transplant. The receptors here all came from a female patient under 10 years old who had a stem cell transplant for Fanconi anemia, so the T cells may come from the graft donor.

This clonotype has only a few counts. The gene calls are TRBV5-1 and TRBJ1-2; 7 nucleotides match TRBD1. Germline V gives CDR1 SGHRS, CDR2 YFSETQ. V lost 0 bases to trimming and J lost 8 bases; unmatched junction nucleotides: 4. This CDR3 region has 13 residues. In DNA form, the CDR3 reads TGCGCCAGCAGCTTGGAAGGGGGCGAGGGCTACACCTTC. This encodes CASSLEGGEGYTF.

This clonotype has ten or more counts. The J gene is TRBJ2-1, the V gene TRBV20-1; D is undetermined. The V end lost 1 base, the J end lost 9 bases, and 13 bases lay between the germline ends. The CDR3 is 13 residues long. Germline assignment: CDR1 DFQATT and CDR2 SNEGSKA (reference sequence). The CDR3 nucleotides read TGCAGTGCTAGAGGCGATAGGTGGAGTGAGCAGTTCTTC. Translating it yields CSARGDRWSEQFF.

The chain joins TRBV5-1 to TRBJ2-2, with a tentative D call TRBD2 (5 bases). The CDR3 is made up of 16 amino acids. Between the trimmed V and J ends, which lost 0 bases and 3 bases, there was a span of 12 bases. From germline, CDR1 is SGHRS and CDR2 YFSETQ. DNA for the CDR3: TGCGCCAGCAGCTTGGTAGGCGGGTCGGACACCGGGGAGCTGTTTTTT. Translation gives CASSLVGGSDTGELFF.

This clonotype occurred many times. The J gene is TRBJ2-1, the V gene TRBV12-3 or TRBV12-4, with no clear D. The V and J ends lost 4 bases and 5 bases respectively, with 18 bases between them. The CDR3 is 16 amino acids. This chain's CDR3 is CASSSKTPPEDNEQFF. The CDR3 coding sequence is TGTGCCAGCAGTTCTAAGACCCCGCCTGAGGACAATGAGCAGTTCTTC.

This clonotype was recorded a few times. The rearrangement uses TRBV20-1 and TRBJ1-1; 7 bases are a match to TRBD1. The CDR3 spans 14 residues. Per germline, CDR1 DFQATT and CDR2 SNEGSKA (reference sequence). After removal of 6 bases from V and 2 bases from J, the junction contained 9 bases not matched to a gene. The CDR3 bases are TGCAGTGCAAGGACAGGCTTTCTAAACACTGAAGCTTTCTTT. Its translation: CSARTGFLNTEAFF.

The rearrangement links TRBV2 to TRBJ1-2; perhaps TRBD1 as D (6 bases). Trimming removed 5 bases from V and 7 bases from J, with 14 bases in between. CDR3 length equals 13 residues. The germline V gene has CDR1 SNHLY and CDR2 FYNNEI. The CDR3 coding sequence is TGTGCCAGCAGTCTTGGGGGGCTGAGTGGCTACACCTTC. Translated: CASSLGGLSGYTF.

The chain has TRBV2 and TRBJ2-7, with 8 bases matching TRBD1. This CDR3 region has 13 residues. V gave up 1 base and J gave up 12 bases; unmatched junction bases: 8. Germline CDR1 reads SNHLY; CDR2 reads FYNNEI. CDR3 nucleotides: TGTGCCAGCAGTGAAGGGGGACAGGCCGATGGGTACTTC. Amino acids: CASSEGGQADGYF.

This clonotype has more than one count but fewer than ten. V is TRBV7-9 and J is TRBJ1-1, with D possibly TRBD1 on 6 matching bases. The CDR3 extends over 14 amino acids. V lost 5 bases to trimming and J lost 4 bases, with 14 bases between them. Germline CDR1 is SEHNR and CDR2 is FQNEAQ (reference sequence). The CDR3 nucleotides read TGTGCCAGCAGCCTAAGGGGGAGGCCCACTGAAGCTTTCTTT. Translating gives CASSLRGRPTEAFF. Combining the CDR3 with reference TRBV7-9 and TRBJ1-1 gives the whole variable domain DTGVSQNPRHKITKRGQNVTFRCDPISEHNRLYWYRQTLGQGPEFLTYFQNEAQLEKSRLLSDRFSAERPKGSFSTLEIQRTEQGDSAMYLCASSLRGRPTEAFFGQGTRLTVV.

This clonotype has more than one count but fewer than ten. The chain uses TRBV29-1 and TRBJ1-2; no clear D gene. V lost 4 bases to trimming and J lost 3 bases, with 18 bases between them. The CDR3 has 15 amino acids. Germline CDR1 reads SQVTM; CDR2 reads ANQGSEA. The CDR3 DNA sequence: TGCAGCGTTGTACCCTTCGAGGGTCGGGACTATGGCTACACCTTC. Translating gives CSVVPFEGRDYGYTF.

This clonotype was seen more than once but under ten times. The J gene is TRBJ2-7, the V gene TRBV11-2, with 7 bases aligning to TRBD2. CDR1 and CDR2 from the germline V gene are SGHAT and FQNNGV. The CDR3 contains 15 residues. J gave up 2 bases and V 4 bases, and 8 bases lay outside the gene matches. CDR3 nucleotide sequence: TGTGCCAGCAGCTGGTCGACGGGAGGTACCTACGAGCAGTACTTC. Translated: CASSWSTGGTYEQYF.

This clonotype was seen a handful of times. The CDR3 nucleotides are TGTGCCAGCAGCCCGGACTGGAGCTCCTACAATGAGCAGTTCTTC. Translation: CASSPDWSSYNEQFF. The V and J genes are TRBV7-7 and TRBJ2-1, with D perhaps matching TRBD2 (5 bases). This CDR3 region has 15 residues. The V and J ends lost 5 bases and 0 bases respectively, with 11 bases between them. CDR1 is SSHAT and CDR2 is FNYEAQ in the germline V gene (reference sequence).

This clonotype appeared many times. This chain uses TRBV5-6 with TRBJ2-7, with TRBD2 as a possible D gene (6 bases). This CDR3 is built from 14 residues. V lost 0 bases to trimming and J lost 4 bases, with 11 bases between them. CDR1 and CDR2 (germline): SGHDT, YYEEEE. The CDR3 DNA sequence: TGTGCCAGCAGCTTGGAGGCTAGCGTTTACGAGCAGTACGTC. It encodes CASSLEASVYEQYV.

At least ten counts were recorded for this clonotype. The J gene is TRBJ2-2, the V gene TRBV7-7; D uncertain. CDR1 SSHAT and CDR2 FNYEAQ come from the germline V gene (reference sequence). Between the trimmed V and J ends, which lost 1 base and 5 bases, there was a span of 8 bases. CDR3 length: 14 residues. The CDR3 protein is CASSLGSPTGELFF. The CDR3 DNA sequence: TGTGCCAGCAGCTTAGGGTCGCCTACCGGGGAGCTGTTTTTT. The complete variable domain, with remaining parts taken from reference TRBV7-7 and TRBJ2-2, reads GAGVSQSPRYKVTKRGQDVTLRCDPISSHATLYWYQQALGQGPEFLTYFNYEAQPDKSGLPSDRFSAERPEGSISTLTIQRTEQRDSAMYRCASSLGSPTGELFFGEGSRLTVL.

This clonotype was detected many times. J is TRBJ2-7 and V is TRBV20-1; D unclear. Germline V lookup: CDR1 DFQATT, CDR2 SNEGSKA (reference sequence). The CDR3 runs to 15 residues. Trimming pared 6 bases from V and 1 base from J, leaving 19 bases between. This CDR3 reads CSALGWWRTSYEQYF. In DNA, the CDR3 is TGCAGTGCCCTAGGTTGGTGGCGAACTTCCTACGAGCAGTACTTC.

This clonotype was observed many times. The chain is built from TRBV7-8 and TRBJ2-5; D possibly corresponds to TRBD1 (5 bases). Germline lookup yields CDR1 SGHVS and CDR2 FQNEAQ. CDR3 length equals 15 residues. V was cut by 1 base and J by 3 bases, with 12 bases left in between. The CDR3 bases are TGTGCCAGCAGCTTAGGGCCCACAGGAAAAGAGACCCAGTACTTC. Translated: CASSLGPTGKETQYF.

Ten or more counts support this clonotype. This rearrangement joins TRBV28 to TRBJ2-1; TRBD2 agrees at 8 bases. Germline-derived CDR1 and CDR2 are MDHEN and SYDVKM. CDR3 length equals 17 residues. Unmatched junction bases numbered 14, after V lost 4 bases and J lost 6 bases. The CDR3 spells CASSSRTSRPKSNEQFF. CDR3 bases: TGTGCCAGCAGTTCGAGGACTAGCCGGCCCAAGTCCAATGAGCAGTTCTTC.

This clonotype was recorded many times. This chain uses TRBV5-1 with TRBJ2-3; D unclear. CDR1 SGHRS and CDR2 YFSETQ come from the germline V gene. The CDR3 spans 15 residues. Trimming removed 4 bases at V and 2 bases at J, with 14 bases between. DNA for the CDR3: TGCGCCAGCAGCCGAGAGGTATCCAACACAGATACGCAGTATTTT. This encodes CASSREVSNTDTQYF. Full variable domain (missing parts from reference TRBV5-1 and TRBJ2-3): KAGVTQTPRYLIKTRGQQVTLSCSPISGHRSVSWYQQTPGQGLQFLFEYFSETQRNKGNFPGRFSGRQFSNSRSEMNVSTLELGDSALYLCASSREVSNTDTQYFGPGTRLTVL.

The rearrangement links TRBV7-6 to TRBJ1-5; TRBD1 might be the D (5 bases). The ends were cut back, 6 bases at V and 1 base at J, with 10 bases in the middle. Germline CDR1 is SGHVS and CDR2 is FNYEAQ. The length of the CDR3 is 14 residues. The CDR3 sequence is CASSPGWSNQPQHF. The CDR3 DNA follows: TGTGCCAGCAGTCCAGGGTGGAGCAATCAGCCCCAGCATTTT.

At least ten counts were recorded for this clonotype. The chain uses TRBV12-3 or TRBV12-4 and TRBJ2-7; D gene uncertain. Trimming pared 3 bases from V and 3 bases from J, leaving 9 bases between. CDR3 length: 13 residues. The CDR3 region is CASSLMSYYEQYF. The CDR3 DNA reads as TGTGCCAGCAGTTTGATGAGCTACTACGAGCAGTACTTC.

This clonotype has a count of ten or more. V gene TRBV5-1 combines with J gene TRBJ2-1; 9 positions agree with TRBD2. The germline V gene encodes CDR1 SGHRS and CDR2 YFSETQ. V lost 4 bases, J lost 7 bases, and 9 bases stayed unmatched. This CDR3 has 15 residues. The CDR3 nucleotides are TGCGCCAGCAGCATATTAGCGGGAGTAGGAAATGAGCAGTTCTTC. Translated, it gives CASSILAGVGNEQFF.